Each of the 32 T cell receptor beta chains below was sequenced from the same sample in a study of T cells after yellow fever vaccination. One entry per CDR3 protein results from TCRdb running MiXCR on the 5' RACE reads. This table holds some 200,000 distinct CDR3 sequences, roughly 11% found once. Sample: CD8+ T cells sorted from PBMCs, taken 15 days after the yellow fever booster vaccination. The receptor set was obtained from a man aged 18 to 35 who received the YFV17D yellow fever vaccine.

The genes are TRBV11-2 and TRBJ2-3, with D unresolved. This CDR3 is 16 amino acids long. Trimming pared 1 base from V and 2 bases from J, leaving 13 bases between. Germline V gene data show CDR1 as SGHAT and CDR2 as FQNNGV. In DNA form, the CDR3 reads TGTGCCAGCAGCTTAGCCTTCGGTGCGAACACAGATACGCAGTATTTT. The encoded protein is CASSLAFGANTDTQYF.

This clonotype was recorded a few times. The V gene is TRBV20-1, the J gene TRBJ2-5, with D perhaps TRBD1 or TRBD2 (6 bases each). The length of the CDR3 is 12 residues. The V end was cut by 8 bases, the J end by 5 bases, with 15 bases between. Germline assignment: CDR1 DFQATT and CDR2 SNEGSKA (reference sequence). CDR3 coding DNA: TGCAGTCGCTGGGGGGCCGGGGAGACCCAGTACTTC. Translation: CSRWGAGETQYF.

V is TRBV12-3 or TRBV12-4 and J is TRBJ2-3; the D gene is possibly TRBD2 (6 bases). V gave up 8 bases and J gave up 5 bases, with 8 bases separating them. CDR3 length: 11 amino acids. CDR3 loop: CASGGIDTQYF. For the CDR3, the DNA is TGTGCCAGCGGGGGGATAGATACGCAGTATTTT.

Judged by abundance, this clonotype is medium-sized (0.01 to 0.1%). The V call is TRBV7-2, the J call TRBJ2-5, with D uncertain. Trimming removed 2 bases from V and 4 bases from J, with 17 bases in between. Germline CDR1 reads SGHTA; CDR2 reads FQGNSA. This CDR3 spans 16 amino acids. The DNA of the CDR3 is TGTGCCAGCAGCTTATGGGATACTGGCCCCCTAGAGACCCAGTACTTC. Translated: CASSLWDTGPLETQYF.

J is TRBJ1-3 and V is TRBV3-1; D is unclear. CDR3 length equals 14 residues. Germline V lookup: CDR1 LGHDT, CDR2 YNNKEL (reference sequence). V dropped 3 bases and J dropped 2 bases, with 8 bases sitting between them. Here the CDR3 reads CASSHRIAGNTIYF. The CDR3 DNA follows: TGTGCCAGCAGCCATCGGATTGCTGGAAACACCATATATTTT.

The gene calls are TRBV11-2 and TRBJ1-1; D remains unclear. The germline V gene has CDR1 SGHAT and CDR2 FQNNGV. V shed 4 bases and J shed 3 bases, with 15 bases lying between them. This CDR3 has 15 amino acids. CDR3 sequence reads: CASSSRRRSDTEAFF. CDR3 DNA: TGTGCCAGCAGCTCAAGAAGGAGGAGTGACACTGAAGCTTTCTTT.

This clonotype was counted a few times. The chain is built from TRBV6-6 and TRBJ2-7; D unclear. Germline V lookup: CDR1 MNHNY, CDR2 SVGAGI (reference sequence). Trimming cost V 4 bases and J 4 bases, with 5 bases left between them. CDR3 length equals 11 residues. The CDR3 spells CASSSLYEQYF. CDR3 DNA sequence: TGTGCCAGCAGTTCCTTATACGAGCAGTACTTC.

This clonotype was recorded many times. The V call is TRBV20-1, the J call TRBJ2-3, with 11 bases lining up with TRBD2. The CDR3 is made up of 15 amino acids. After removal of 3 bases from V and 5 bases from J, the junction contained 7 bases not matched to a gene. Per germline, CDR1 DFQATT and CDR2 SNEGSKA (reference sequence). In nucleotides, the CDR3 is TGCAGTGCTAGGGAATTAGCGGGGGGGAAAGATACGCAGTATTTT. As protein: CSARELAGGKDTQYF.

The chain couples TRBV19 to TRBJ2-1, with TRBD2 matching over 7 bases. The CDR3 has 13 amino acids. The germline CDR1 and CDR2 sequences are LNHDA and SQIVND (reference sequence). Germline trimming cut 11 bases from V and 7 bases from J; bases unmatched to any gene: 11. For the CDR3, the DNA is TGTGCCTGCAAGGGACTATTAGGGAATGAGCAGTTCTTC. This translates into CACKGLLGNEQFF.

This clonotype appeared a few times. This chain links TRBV7-9 with TRBJ2-3; the match to TRBD1 covers 8 bases. The CDR3 spans 16 residues. CDR1 is SEHNR, CDR2 FQNEAQ, per germline (reference sequence). V was pared by 5 bases and J by 2 bases, with 9 bases of the junction left unmatched. The CDR3 loop reads CASSPTGDGITDTQYF. CDR3 DNA: TGTGCCAGCAGCCCGACAGGGGACGGAATCACAGATACGCAGTATTTT.

This clonotype has only a few counts. The rearrangement links TRBV15 to TRBJ2-2; 7 bases fit TRBD2. Trimming removed 8 bases from V and 5 bases from J; junction bases left unmatched: 2. CDR1 LNHNV and CDR2 YYDKDF come from the germline V gene (reference sequence). This CDR3 is 12 amino acids long. The CDR3 here is CATLGGTGELFF. CDR3 coding DNA: TGTGCCACCTTGGGGGGGACCGGGGAGCTGTTTTTT. Supplemented by reference TRBV15 and TRBJ2-2, the full variable domain reads DAMVIQNPRYQVTQFGKPVTLSCSQTLNHNVMYWYQQKSSQAPKLLFHYYDKDFNNEADTPDNFQSRRPNTSFCFLDIRSPGLGDTAMYLCATLGGTGELFFGEGSRLTVL.

The chain combines TRBV6-2 or TRBV6-3 with TRBJ2-1; D uncertain. V was cut by 0 bases and J by 4 bases, with 7 bases left in between. The CDR3 covers 14 residues. Germline V gene sequence: CDR1 MNHEY, CDR2 SVGEGT. This CDR3 reads CASSYSGWYNEQFF. In DNA form, the CDR3 reads TGTGCCAGCAGTTACTCAGGCTGGTACAATGAGCAGTTCTTC.

This clonotype appeared a few times. V gene TRBV29-1 combines with J gene TRBJ2-2; no clear D. Germline values: CDR1 SQVTM, CDR2 ANQGSEA. The V end lost 4 bases, the J end lost 4 bases, and 7 bases lay between the germline ends. This CDR3 is built from 12 residues. The CDR3 sequence: CSVAGATGELFF. In DNA, the CDR3 is TGCAGCGTTGCAGGCGCCACCGGGGAGCTGTTTTTT.

The gene calls are TRBV6-5 and TRBJ1-1; no clear D gene. The CDR3 is 13 residues long. The V end was cut by 9 bases, the J end by 3 bases, with 14 bases between. Looked up from germline, CDR1 is MNHEY and CDR2 is SVGAGI. The CDR3 DNA follows: TGTGCCAGTTCAAGGGTATTTGACACTGAAGCTTTCTTT. Translation gives CASSRVFDTEAFF.

The chain recombines TRBV20-1 with TRBJ2-7, with D perhaps assigned TRBD1 or TRBD2 (5 bases each). The CDR3 is 15 residues long. V was trimmed by 6 bases and J by 5 bases, leaving 23 bases between them. Germline values: CDR1 DFQATT, CDR2 SNEGSKA (reference sequence). The CDR3 is CSAAGWEQGLHEQYV. DNA for the CDR3: TGCAGTGCAGCCGGGTGGGAGCAGGGTCTCCACGAGCAGTACGTC.

This CDR3 is CASSRAQLATQTYEQYF. The CDR3 DNA sequence: TGTGCCAGCAGCCGGGCCCAGCTAGCGACACAGACCTACGAGCAGTACTTC. The rearrangement links TRBV5-4 to TRBJ2-7; D might be TRBD2 (6 bases). The length of the CDR3 is 17 residues. Per the germline V gene, CDR1 is SGHNT and CDR2 is YYREEE (reference sequence). V was shortened by 4 bases and J by 2 bases, with 22 bases between the two germline ends.

This clonotype has a count of ten or more. The gene calls are TRBV6-6 and TRBJ1-1; D might be TRBD1 (5 bases). The germline V gene has CDR1 MNHNY and CDR2 SVGAGI (reference sequence). The CDR3 covers 13 residues. Trimming left V 2 bases short and J 5 bases short, with 9 bases between. CDR3 amino acids: CASSYGGGTEAFF. The CDR3 coding sequence is TGTGCCAGCAGTTACGGGGGGGGGACTGAAGCTTTCTTT.

This clonotype was detected a few times. This rearrangement joins TRBV5-5 to TRBJ2-1, with 10 nucleotides matching TRBD2. The germline CDR1 and CDR2 sequences are SGHKS and YYEKEE (reference sequence). The CDR3 length is 16 residues. V trimming: 1 base; J trimming: 8 bases; junction bases outside the gene matches: 9. The CDR3 sequence is CASSLRAGGPWDEQFF. The CDR3, as DNA: TGTGCCAGCAGCTTGCGAGCGGGGGGGCCCTGGGATGAGCAGTTCTTC.

This clonotype has just a few counts. The chain joins TRBV5-1 to TRBJ2-7, with TRBD2 identical over 11 bases. V was pared by 2 bases and J by 0 bases, with 4 bases of the junction left unmatched. CDR1 SGHRS and CDR2 YFSETQ come from the germline V gene. This CDR3 comprises 16 residues. The DNA for the CDR3 is TGCGCCAGCAGCTTAACTAGCGGGGGTCCCTCCTACGAGCAGTACGTC. It translates to CASSLTSGGPSYEQYV.

This clonotype showed up just once. This sequence joins TRBV11-2 and TRBJ1-1; D possibly corresponds to TRBD1 (6 bases). The CDR3 has 14 residues. Germline V gives CDR1 SGHAT, CDR2 FQNNGV. Trimming stripped 4 bases from V and 5 bases from J, with 14 bases between. In DNA, the CDR3 is TGTGCCAGCAGCTCGTCTCAGGGGTTTACTGAAGCTTTCTTT. Its translation: CASSSSQGFTEAFF.

This clonotype has a count of ten or more. This chain uses TRBV27 with TRBJ2-2, with D possibly matching TRBD2 (6 bases). CDR3 length equals 13 residues. V shed 10 bases and J shed 1 base, with 10 bases lying between them. The germline V gene encodes CDR1 MNHEY and CDR2 SMNVEV (reference sequence). Here the CDR3 reads CATGSLNTGELFF. Written as DNA, the CDR3 is TGTGCCACCGGGAGTTTGAACACCGGGGAGCTGTTTTTT.

V gene TRBV7-2 combines with J gene TRBJ2-3, with D perhaps TRBD1 (6 bases). The germline CDR1 and CDR2 sequences are SGHTA and FQGNSA. Trimming took off 4 bases at V and 0 bases at J, with 11 bases between the two ends. This CDR3 has 15 residues. The CDR3 DNA reads as TGTGCCAGCAGCTCAGACAGGCGGAGCACAGATACGCAGTATTTT. Translating gives CASSSDRRSTDTQYF.

There are a few counts of this clonotype. V usage is TRBV7-9 and J usage is TRBJ2-1; TRBD1 is a possible D gene (6 bases). Germline CDR1 SEHNR, CDR2 FQNEAQ (reference sequence). The CDR3 runs 16 residues. V was clipped by 1 base and J by 1 base, with 11 bases between them. CDR3 in DNA: TGTGCCAGCAGCTTAGAGAGACAGGATTCCTACAATGAGCAGTTCTTC. Its protein product is CASSLERQDSYNEQFF.

The J gene is TRBJ2-1, the V gene TRBV11-3; 7 bases are shared with TRBD1. Trimming cost V 3 bases and J 8 bases; bases outside gene matches: 4. Germline CDR1 reads SGHNT; CDR2 reads YENEEA. CDR3 length: 13 amino acids. The CDR3: CASSLGQMHEQFF. CDR3 in DNA: TGTGCCAGCAGCTTGGGACAGATGCATGAGCAGTTCTTC.

This clonotype was detected many times. This chain links TRBV11-2 with TRBJ1-1; 7 nucleotides align to TRBD1. Trimming took 1 base from V and 4 from J; bases not matched to a gene: 6. The CDR3 runs to 15 residues. The germline V gene encodes CDR1 SGHAT and CDR2 FQNNGV. The CDR3 reads CASSLGEGGGTEAFF. The CDR3 bases are TGTGCCAGCAGCTTAGGGGAAGGGGGCGGCACTGAAGCTTTCTTT. Together with reference TRBV11-2 and TRBJ1-1, the CDR3 gives the full variable domain: EAGVAQSPRYKIIEKRQSVAFWCNPISGHATLYWYQQILGQGPKLLIQFQNNGVVDDSQLPKDRFSAERLKGVDSTLKIQPAKLEDSAVYLCASSLGEGGGTEAFFGQGTRLTVV.

The rearrangement uses TRBV6-2 or TRBV6-3 and TRBJ2-1, with 11 bases identical to TRBD2. The CDR3 loop spans 17 amino acids. CDR1 and CDR2 from the germline V gene are MNHEY and SVGEGT. The V segment lost 4 bases and the J segment 3 bases; nucleotides outside the gene matches: 8. The DNA of the CDR3 is TGTGCCAGCAGTTCTGAACCTCTAGCGGGGGGCTACAATGAGCAGTTCTTC. Residues: CASSSEPLAGGYNEQFF.

This clonotype was counted a few times. This rearrangement joins TRBV4-3 to TRBJ2-5, with D possibly being TRBD2 (6 bases). Germline V gives CDR1 LGHNA, CDR2 YSLEER. This CDR3 contains 15 residues. V lost 0 bases, J lost 2 bases, and 10 bases lay in between. The CDR3 sequence: CASSQDGLSQETQYF. Here the CDR3 DNA reads TGCGCCAGCAGCCAAGACGGACTATCACAAGAGACCCAGTACTTC.

A few counts support this clonotype. The chain is built from TRBV20-1 and TRBJ1-1; 8 bases map to TRBD1. With V trimmed by 5 bases and J by 5 bases, 13 bases remained unmatched. This CDR3 is 15 amino acids long. From germline, CDR1 is DFQATT and CDR2 SNEGSKA (reference sequence). The CDR3 region is CSAETGTGFMTEAFF. CDR3 bases: TGCAGTGCTGAGACCGGGACAGGTTTTATGACTGAAGCTTTCTTT.

This clonotype came up a few times. The gene calls are TRBV7-2 and TRBJ1-2; D not certain. Trimming removed 9 bases at V and 4 bases at J, with 18 bases between. This CDR3 has 14 amino acids. CDR1 is SGHTA, CDR2 FQGNSA, per germline. The CDR3: CASSKDGGFYGYTF. The CDR3 DNA reads TGTGCCAGTTCTAAGGACGGAGGCTTCTATGGCTACACCTTC.

This clonotype was picked up a small number of times. This chain links TRBV28 with TRBJ2-5; tentatively, D is TRBD2 (6 bases). CDR1 MDHEN and CDR2 SYDVKM come from the germline V gene. V was clipped by 1 base and J by 1 base, with 10 bases between them. This CDR3 is 15 amino acids long. CDR3 loop: CASSLFRESQETQYF. The CDR3, as DNA: TGTGCCAGCAGTTTATTTCGGGAGAGCCAAGAGACCCAGTACTTC.

The rearrangement links TRBV7-9 to TRBJ1-1, with 10 positions matching TRBD1. The CDR3 is made up of 15 amino acids. The trim removed 5 bases at V and 4 bases at J, leaving 7 bases unmatched. The germline V gene has CDR1 SEHNR and CDR2 FQNEAQ (reference sequence). The chain's CDR3 is CASSTGQGVATEAFF. The CDR3 coding sequence is TGTGCCAGCAGCACCGGACAGGGGGTTGCCACTGAAGCTTTCTTT.

The chain has TRBV6-2 or TRBV6-3 and TRBJ2-7, with unresolved D. Trimming took off 11 bases at V and 2 bases at J, with 16 bases between the two ends. Germline V gives CDR1 MNHEY, CDR2 SVGEGT. The CDR3 length is 13 residues. The CDR3 DNA is TGTGCCGCAAAAAAGGACGGTCCCTACGAGCAGTACGTC. Protein: CAAKKDGPYEQYV.